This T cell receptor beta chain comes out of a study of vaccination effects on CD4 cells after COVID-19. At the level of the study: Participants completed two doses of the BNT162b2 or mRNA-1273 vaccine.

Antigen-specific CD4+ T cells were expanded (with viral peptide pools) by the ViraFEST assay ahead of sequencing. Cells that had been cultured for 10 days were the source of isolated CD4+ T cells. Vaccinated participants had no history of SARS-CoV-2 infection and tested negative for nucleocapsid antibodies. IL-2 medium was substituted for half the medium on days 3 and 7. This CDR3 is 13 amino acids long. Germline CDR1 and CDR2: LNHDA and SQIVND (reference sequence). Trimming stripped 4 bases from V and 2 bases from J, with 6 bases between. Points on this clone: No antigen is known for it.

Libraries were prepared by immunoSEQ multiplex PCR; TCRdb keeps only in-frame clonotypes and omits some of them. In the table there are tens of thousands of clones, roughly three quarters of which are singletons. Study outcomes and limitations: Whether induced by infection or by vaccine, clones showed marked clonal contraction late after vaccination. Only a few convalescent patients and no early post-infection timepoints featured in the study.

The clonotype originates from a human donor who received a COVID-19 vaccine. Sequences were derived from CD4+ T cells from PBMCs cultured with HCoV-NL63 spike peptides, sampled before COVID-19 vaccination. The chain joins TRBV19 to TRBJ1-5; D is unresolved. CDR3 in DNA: TGTGCCAGTAGTAGAGAGCGCAATCAGCCCCAGCATTTT. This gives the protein CASSRERNQPQHF.